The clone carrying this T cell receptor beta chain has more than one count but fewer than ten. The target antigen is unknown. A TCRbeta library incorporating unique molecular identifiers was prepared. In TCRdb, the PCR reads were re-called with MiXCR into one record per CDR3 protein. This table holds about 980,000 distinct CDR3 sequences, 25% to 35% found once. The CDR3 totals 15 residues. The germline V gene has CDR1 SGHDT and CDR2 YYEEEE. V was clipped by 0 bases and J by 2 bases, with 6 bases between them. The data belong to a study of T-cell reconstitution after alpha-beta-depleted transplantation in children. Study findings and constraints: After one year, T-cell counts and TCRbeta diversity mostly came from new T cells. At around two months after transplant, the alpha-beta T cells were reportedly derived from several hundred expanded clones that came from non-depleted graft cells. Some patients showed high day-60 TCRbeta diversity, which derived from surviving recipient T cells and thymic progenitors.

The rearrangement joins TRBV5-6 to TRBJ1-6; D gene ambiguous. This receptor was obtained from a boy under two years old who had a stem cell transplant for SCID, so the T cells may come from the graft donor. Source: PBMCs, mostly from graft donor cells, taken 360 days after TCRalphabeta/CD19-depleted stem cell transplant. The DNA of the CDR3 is TGTGCCAGCAGCTTGGGTGGAGCCTATAATTCACCCCTCCACTTT. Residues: CASSLGGAYNSPLHF.